This passage covers 15 T cell receptor beta chains from one sample sequenced in a study of breast tumors, draining lymph nodes, adjacent tissues. Each CDR3 protein gets one entry after TCRdb re-called the multiplex PCR reads with MiXCR. The sample yields tens of thousands of distinct CDR3 sequences, 42% seen once. Sample: breast tumor tissue. These receptors all come from a female donor with breast cancer. Some clones in this sample may be carry-over from other donors' samples.

This clonotype was picked up a small number of times. The CDR3 is CSAVNRAGATCNEQFF. CDR3 bases: TGCAGTGCTGTAAATAGGGCGGGAGCGACCTGCAATGAGCAGTTCTTC. This sequence joins TRBV20-1 and TRBJ2-1; the match to TRBD2 covers 7 bases. V lost 5 bases, J lost 6 bases, and 16 bases stayed unmatched. Germline V gives CDR1 DFQATT, CDR2 SNEGSKA (reference sequence). The CDR3 runs 16 residues.

This clonotype occurred many times. The chain combines TRBV28 with TRBJ2-7, with 9 bases matching TRBD1. V trimming: 10 bases; J trimming: 3 bases; junction bases outside the gene matches: 4. The CDR3 covers 12 residues. Germline assignment: CDR1 MDHEN and CDR2 SYDVKM. CDR3 sequence reads: CAIETGGYEQYF. DNA for the CDR3: TGTGCCATCGAGACAGGGGGCTACGAGCAGTACTTC.

The sample holds a few counts of this clonotype. This sequence joins TRBV7-3 and TRBJ1-1; D may be TRBD1 (5 bases). CDR3 length: 13 residues. Trimming cost V 5 bases and J 14 bases, with 21 bases left between them. The germline V gene encodes CDR1 SGHTA and CDR2 FQGTGA. For the CDR3, the DNA is TGTGCCAGCAGCATCGCGGGGGGAGGAAGGCCATTCTTT. Its translation is CASSIAGGGRPFF.

V is TRBV4-2 and J is TRBJ2-7; D may be TRBD2 (6 bases). The CDR3 runs 16 residues. V was clipped by 2 bases and J by 5 bases, with 19 bases between them. From germline, CDR1 is LGHNA and CDR2 YNFKEQ. CDR3 residues: CASSQYPSGEGHEQYF. The CDR3 coding sequence is TGTGCCAGCAGCCAATACCCCTCGGGAGAGGGTCACGAGCAGTACTTC.

About this clonotype: Given a much more abundant clone one base away, this may be a read error. The J gene is TRBJ1-1, the V gene TRBV2; the D is unclear. The CDR3 consists of 15 residues. Per germline, CDR1 SNHLY and CDR2 FYNNEI. As DNA, the CDR3 is TGTACCAGCAAAAAATTTACCTTCATGAACACTGAAGCTTTCTTT. It translates to CTSKKFTFMNTEAFF.

Worth noting for this clonotype: A read error may explain this, as a much larger clone is one base away. The chain is built from TRBV9 and TRBJ2-7; 7 bases match TRBD1. The V gene end was trimmed by 4 bases and the J gene end by 5 bases; junction bases not matched to a gene: 6. CDR1 and CDR2 (germline): SGDLS, YYNGEE. This CDR3 is 13 amino acids long. The CDR3 is CASSTGQSNEQYF. The CDR3 nucleotides read TGTGCCAGCAGCACGGGACAGTCCAACGAGCAGTACTTC.

This clonotype was observed many times. This chain links TRBV6-6 with TRBJ2-3, with D perhaps matching TRBD2 (5 bases). This CDR3 spans 14 amino acids. CDR1 is MNHNY, CDR2 SVGAGI, per germline (reference sequence). V lost 7 bases, J lost 0 bases, and 11 bases lay in between. The CDR3 DNA sequence: TGTGCCAGCAAAACGGGGTATAGCACAGATACGCAGTATTTT. This codes for CASKTGYSTDTQYF.

Ten or more counts support this clonotype. V is TRBV4-3 and J is TRBJ2-3, with a possible D match to TRBD2 (6 bases). The CDR3 contains 15 residues. Trimming took off 0 bases at V and 5 bases at J, with 12 bases between the two ends. CDR1 is LGHNA and CDR2 is YSLEER in the germline V gene. CDR3 nucleotide sequence: TGCGCCAGCAGCCAAGATATCGGGGGAGGAGATACGCAGTATTTT. This gives the protein CASSQDIGGGDTQYF.

The table lists this clonotype with many counts. This rearrangement joins TRBV20-1 to TRBJ2-3; tentative D call: TRBD2 (5 bases). In germline, CDR1 is DFQATT, CDR2 SNEGSKA (reference sequence). Trimming cost V 5 bases and J 6 bases, with 12 bases left between them. This CDR3 spans 12 amino acids. The CDR3 DNA follows: TGCAGTGCTGGAGGTGGGCCGGATACGCAGTATTTT. Translated: CSAGGGPDTQYF.

This clonotype appeared many times. The chain joins TRBV5-1 to TRBJ2-1; 9 nucleotides agree with TRBD2. Germline loops: CDR1 SGHRS, CDR2 YFSETQ. CDR3 size: 15 residues. V lost 0 bases and J lost 7; bases outside the gene matches: 5. CDR3 sequence: CASSLVPAGGNEQFF. CDR3 sequence (DNA): TGCGCCAGCAGCTTGGTCCCGGCGGGAGGGAATGAGCAGTTCTTC.

Worth noting for this clonotype: Sequence at one end of the junction differs from germline and may be a read error. The rearrangement links TRBV7-2 to TRBJ2-7, with TRBD1 matching 8 bases. The CDR3 covers 11 residues. Germline assignment: CDR1 SGHTA and CDR2 FQGNSA. As DNA, the CDR3 is TGTGCCGGCAGCTACCGGGACAGGCCTAACTTC. Protein sequence: CAGSYRDRPNF.

The gene calls are TRBV9 and TRBJ1-2; D call uncertain. Germline CDR1 and CDR2: SGDLS and YYNGEE. Trimming took off 3 bases at V and 1 base at J, with 16 bases between the two ends. This CDR3 has 16 amino acids. This CDR3 is CASSAQTSGVNYGYTF. The DNA for the CDR3 is TGTGCCAGCAGCGCACAAACTAGCGGGGTTAACTATGGCTACACCTTC.

This chain links TRBV10-3 with TRBJ2-7, with D possibly TRBD2 on 6 matching bases. Germline values: CDR1 ENHRY, CDR2 SYGVKD. The CDR3 runs to 15 residues. V was shortened by 5 bases and J by 7 bases, with 21 bases between the two germline ends. CDR3 coding DNA: TGTGCCATCAGTACTTCCGGGAGCTCGGCGGGGGAGCAGTACTTC. Translating it yields CAISTSGSSAGEQYF.

This clonotype was picked up many times. One end of the junction fails to match germline, which may point to a read error. This CDR3 is CASSFGELRGNTMYF. The CDR3 DNA reads as TGCGCCAGCAGCTTCGGGGAGCTGAGGGGAAACACCATGTATTTT. The chain couples TRBV5-1 to TRBJ1-3; a possible D gene is TRBD1 (5 bases). The germline V gene encodes CDR1 SGHRS and CDR2 YFSETQ. The CDR3 has 15 amino acids.

Sample share makes this clonotype medium-sized (0.01 to 0.1%). The CDR3 spells CAIRATGYNEQFF. CDR3 nucleotides: TGTGCCATCAGAGCGACTGGTTACAATGAGCAGTTCTTC. The chain carries TRBV10-3 and TRBJ2-1; D is ambiguous. Germline V gives CDR1 ENHRY, CDR2 SYGVKD. The CDR3 loop spans 13 amino acids. Trimming took off 6 bases at V and 4 bases at J, with 10 bases between the two ends.